The following is a T cell receptor beta chain sequence with its context. Sequencing was performed with immunoSEQ multiplex PCR; in TCRdb, only in-frame clones are kept and a portion is missing. Here the sample spans around 200,000 clones, 70% to 90% being singletons. The V gene end was trimmed by 9 bases and the J gene end by 1 base; junction bases not matched to a gene: 11. The CDR3 covers 15 residues. Germline V gene sequence: CDR1 SGHNT, CDR2 YENEEA. These data are taken from a study of blood T cell repertoires in COVID-19. The receptor was isolated from an elderly man with acute or convalescent COVID-19. Source material: peripheral blood. The J gene is TRBJ2-5, the V gene TRBV11-3; 7 positions match TRBD1. The chain's CDR3 is CASGEKGAPQETQYF. The CDR3 region has the DNA TGTGCCAGTGGGGAGAAGGGGGCCCCCCAAGAGACCCAGTACTTC.